This TCR beta chain is from a study of cytotoxic CD8 clonotypes in ibrutinib-treated CLL. Overall study results and limits: Public clonotypes were seen rarely and were contracted or stable on treatment. Sustained-remission patients were sampled at different times than progressing patients were.

Note on this clone: What it binds is not known.

This CDR3 has 17 amino acids. Germline CDR1 SGHAT, CDR2 FQDESV (reference sequence). V lost 2 bases, J lost 2 bases, and 8 bases stayed unmatched. Assay used: immunoSEQ multiplex PCR; TCRdb lists only in-frame clones, some missing. The repertoire holds 110,000 to 150,000 clones, with approximately 90% as singletons. The chain links TRBV11-1 to TRBJ2-3, with TRBD2 matching over 9 bases. Source: PBMCs, taken after 12 months of ibrutinib treatment. This TCR was sampled from a human donor with chronic lymphocytic leukemia. CDR3 DNA: TGTGCCAGCAGCTTACTCTTTTCTAGCGGGACCACAGATACGCAGTATTTT. Amino acids: CASSLLFSSGTTDTQYF. Using reference TRBV11-1 and TRBJ2-3 for the parts outside the CDR3, the full variable domain is EAEVAQSPRYKITEKSQAVAFWCDPISGHATLYWYRQILGQGPELLVQFQDESVVDDSQLPKDRFSAERLKGVDSTLKIQPAELGDSAMYLCASSLLFSSGTTDTQYFGPGTRLTVL.